The following is a T cell receptor beta chain sequence with its context. This record belongs to a study of blood T cell repertoires in COVID-19. Overall study context: The study drew acute and convalescent COVID-19 samples from the United States, Italy and Spain. The cDNA or gDNA used as material had been derived from T cells, B-cell-depleted T cells, or PBMCs.

The germline V gene encodes CDR1 SGHKS and CDR2 YYEKEE (reference sequence). The CDR3 spans 14 residues. Trimming stripped 4 bases from V and 5 bases from J, with 16 bases between. In the original workflow: The authors estimated nucleated cell counts from reference gene primer amplification. The protocol was immunoSEQ multiplex PCR, while the TCRdb copy is restricted to in-frame clones and leaves out a portion. The DNA was the basis for D and trimming; V, J and clone size are from that table. This table holds about 270,000 clones, approximately 77% found once. This receptor was taken from a woman between 18 and 29 years old with acute or convalescent COVID-19. The sequenced material came from peripheral blood. The rearrangement joins TRBV5-5 to TRBJ2-7, with D perhaps TRBD2 (7 bases). CDR3 nucleotides: TGTGCCAGCAGCCGGCCGGGGGGCGGGGACGAGCAGTACTTC. Protein product: CASSRPGGGDEQYF.